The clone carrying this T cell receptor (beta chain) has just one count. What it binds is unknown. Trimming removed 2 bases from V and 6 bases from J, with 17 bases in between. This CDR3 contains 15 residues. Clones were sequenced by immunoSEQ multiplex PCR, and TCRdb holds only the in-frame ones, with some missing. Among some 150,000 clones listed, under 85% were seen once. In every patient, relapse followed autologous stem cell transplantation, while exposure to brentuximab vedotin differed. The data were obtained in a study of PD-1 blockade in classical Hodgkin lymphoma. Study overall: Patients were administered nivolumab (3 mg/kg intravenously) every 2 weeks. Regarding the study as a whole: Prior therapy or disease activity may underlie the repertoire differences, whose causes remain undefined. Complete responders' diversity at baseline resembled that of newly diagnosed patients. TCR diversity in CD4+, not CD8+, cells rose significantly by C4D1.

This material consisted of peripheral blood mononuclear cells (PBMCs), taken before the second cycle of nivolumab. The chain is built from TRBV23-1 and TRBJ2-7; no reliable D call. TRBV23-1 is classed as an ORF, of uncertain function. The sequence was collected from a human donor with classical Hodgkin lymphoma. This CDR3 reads CASSQPELPSGEQYF. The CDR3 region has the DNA TGCGCCAGCAGTCAACCTGAACTCCCTTCGGGCGAGCAGTACTTC.